This T cell receptor beta chain was profiled in a study of regulatory T cells in long-lasting Graves disease. Time point indicated: persistent/refractory GD, antithyroid drugs over 5 years with positive TRAb. PBMC RNA served as the TCR library source. Nine milliliters of peripheral blood were drawn into EDTA tubes. Trimming left V 5 bases short and J 3 bases short, with 13 bases between. CDR3 length equals 13 residues. The germline gives CDR1 DFQATT, CDR2 SNEGSKA (reference sequence). This clonotype has a count of ten or more. No antigen is known for it. Study conclusions and caveats: Reduced TCR diversity was observed in persistent Graves' patients versus newly diagnosed patients.

Arm-PCR of CDR3 regions and iRepertoire HTBI primers were the basis on which TCR beta libraries were built. Source study methods: Across samples, roughly 64 TRBV and around 14 TRBJ segments were found. MiXCR was run by TCRdb on the multiplex PCR reads, yielding one entry per CDR3 protein. The V and J calls and clone size come from TCRdb's table, not from the authors' own analysis. The table includes 400,000 to 500,000 distinct CDR3 sequences, roughly 20% detected once. This specimen was peripheral blood mononuclear cells (PBMCs), taken when the disease was refractory, from a patient treated with antithyroid drugs. V and J are TRBV20-1 and TRBJ1-1; TRBD1 is a possible D gene (6 bases). This receptor was obtained from a female donor with Graves disease. CDR3 protein: CSARRGVHTEAFF. CDR3 nucleotide sequence: TGCAGTGCTCGAAGGGGGGTTCACACTGAAGCTTTCTTT.